The subject of this entry is one TCR beta chain. Antigen unknown. The data were produced by immunoSEQ multiplex PCR, yet TCRdb's version contains in-frame clones alone and is incomplete. The table shows roughly 99,000 clones, with more than 70% occurring only once. This sample is part of a study of T cell responses to AZD1222 COVID-19 vaccine. The V and J ends lost 1 base and 2 bases respectively, with 12 bases between them. The germline V gene encodes CDR1 SGHNT and CDR2 YYREEE (reference sequence). The CDR3 sequence is 15 residues long. Whole-study findings and limits: Spike-specific TCR breadth and depth grew following two AZD1222 doses. Repertoire sampling occurred only after the peak T cell response.

The V call is TRBV5-4, the J call TRBJ1-2; no clear D. This TCR came from an adult in good health. This material consisted of peripheral blood, taken on day 0 of AZD1222 vaccination. The DNA of the CDR3 is TGTGCCAGCAGCTTGCCCCTCGCCGCAAACTATGGCTACACCTTC. Translated: CASSLPLAANYGYTF. Complete variable domain (other parts from reference TRBV5-4 and TRBJ1-2): ETGVTQSPTHLIKTRGQQVTLRCSSQSGHNTVSWYQQALGQGPQFIFQYYREEENGRGNFPPRFSGLQFPNYSSELNVNALELDDSALYLCASSLPLAANYGYTFGSGTRLTVV.